This TCR beta chain is drawn from a study of beta chain features in type 1 diabetes. Turning to the study itself: Patients and healthy donors were similar in age, gender and cell yields. Over 85,000,000 sorted cells were examined across all samples.

Points from the study as a whole: In type 1 diabetes patients, VDJ junctions had fewer insertions; deletions at these junctions were more frequent.

A remark on this clone: Its antigen is unidentified.

Unmatched junction bases numbered 5, after V lost 4 bases and J lost 7 bases. Germline lookup yields CDR1 SGHRS and CDR2 YFSETQ. The CDR3 contains 14 residues. Of the isolated RNA, all was reverse transcribed, and so the sequenced material was expressed TCRB transcripts. For naive, central memory and regulatory T cell samples, reads averaged roughly 4 million. The protocol was immunoSEQ multiplex PCR, while the TCRdb copy is restricted to in-frame clones and leaves out a portion. This table holds about 300,000 clones, roughly 8% found once. Sequenced input: central memory CD4+ T cells from blood. V and J are TRBV5-1 and TRBJ1-5; TRBD1 matches at 10 bases. The TCR was taken from a young woman in good health. CDR3 residues: CASSPGTGEQPQHF. CDR3 DNA: TGCGCCAGCAGCCCGGGGACAGGGGAGCAGCCCCAGCATTTT.